This is a list of T cell receptor beta chains from one sample in a study of cytomegalovirus exposure and HLA in healthy donors. Sequencing was performed with immunoSEQ multiplex PCR; in TCRdb, only in-frame clones are kept and a portion is missing. In the table there are 50,000 to 65,000 clones, 90% to 97% of which are singletons. Specimen: PBMCs. The receptors originated from a young woman in good health and CMV-seronegative. Each CDR3 is given with its conserved first and last residue. A D gene is named only where the DNA matches it firmly. Clone sizes are given selectively: once, few, many, or a class where the clone is expanded.

cdr3_aa: CASSPRGRETRTEAFF
cdr3_nt: TGTGCCAGCAGTCCGAGGGGGCGGGAAACGAGGACTGAAGCTTTCTTT
clone_size: -
d_call: TRBD1
j_call: TRBJ1-1
v_call: TRBV7-9

cdr3_aa: CASSQARTVTEAFF
cdr3_nt: TGCGCCAGCAGCCAAGCTCGGACAGTGACTGAAGCTTTCTTT
clone_size: few
d_call: -
j_call: TRBJ1-1
v_call: TRBV4-3

cdr3_aa: CASSYSGQGSNQPQHF
cdr3_nt: TGTGCCAGCAGTTACTCGGGGCAGGGGAGCAATCAGCCCCAGCATTTT
clone_size: -
d_call: -
j_call: TRBJ1-5
v_call: TRBV6-5

cdr3_aa: CASTPYRRGEEQYF
cdr3_nt: TGTGCCAGCACCCCCTACCGCCGGGGGGAGGAGCAGTACTTC
clone_size: -
d_call: TRBD2
j_call: TRBJ2-7
v_call: TRBV7-8

cdr3_aa: CASSLGSAHTREQFF
cdr3_nt: TGTGCCAGCAGCTTAGGATCCGCCCACACTAGAGAGCAGTTCTTC
clone_size: -
d_call: -
j_call: TRBJ2-1
v_call: TRBV7-9

cdr3_aa: CASSPRTSRYYNEQFF
cdr3_nt: TGTGCCAGCTCACCGAGGACTAGCCGATATTACAATGAGCAGTTCTTC
clone_size: -
d_call: TRBD2
j_call: TRBJ2-1
v_call: TRBV18

cdr3_aa: CASSPSRDRFYQPQHF
cdr3_nt: TGTGCCAGCAGCCCCAGCCGGGACAGATTCTATCAGCCCCAGCATTTT
clone_size: once
d_call: TRBD1
j_call: TRBJ1-5
v_call: TRBV4-2

cdr3_aa: CASSHPAGALEQYF
cdr3_nt: TGTGCCAGCAGCCACCCAGCGGGAGCGTTAGAGCAGTACTTC
clone_size: -
d_call: TRBD2
j_call: TRBJ2-7
v_call: TRBV14

cdr3_aa: CASRKGTGFGGEAFF
cdr3_nt: TGTGCCAGCAGGAAAGGGACAGGGTTCGGGGGTGAAGCTTTCTTT
clone_size: -
d_call: TRBD1
j_call: TRBJ1-1
v_call: TRBV6-1

cdr3_aa: CASGWGLAEPEVF
cdr3_nt: TGTGCTAGTGGTTGGGGACTAGCGGAGCCCGAGGTCTTC
clone_size: once
d_call: TRBD2
j_call: TRBJ2-1
v_call: TRBV12-5

cdr3_aa: CASNPGTTETQYF
cdr3_nt: TGTGCCAGCAACCCCGGGACTACAGAGACCCAGTACTTC
clone_size: once
d_call: TRBD2
j_call: TRBJ2-5
v_call: TRBV5-8

cdr3_aa: CASNSYTGPNYGYTF
cdr3_nt: TGTGCCAGCAACTCCTACACAGGGCCTAACTATGGCTACACCTTC
clone_size: -
d_call: -
j_call: TRBJ1-2
v_call: TRBV6-6

cdr3_aa: CASQRGTEAFF
cdr3_nt: TGTGCCAGCCAACGGGGCACTGAAGCTTTCTTT
clone_size: few
d_call: -
j_call: TRBJ1-1
v_call: TRBV10-3

cdr3_aa: CASSPRGSNYGYTF
cdr3_nt: TGCGCCAGCAGCCCGCGGGGATCTAACTATGGCTACACCTTC
clone_size: -
d_call: -
j_call: TRBJ1-2
v_call: TRBV4-1

cdr3_aa: CASSSGTAQETQYF
cdr3_nt: TGCGCCAGCAGCTCCGGGACAGCACAAGAGACCCAGTACTTC
clone_size: -
d_call: TRBD1
j_call: TRBJ2-5
v_call: TRBV5-1